This is a list of T cell receptor beta chains from one sample in a study of metastatic and nonmetastatic thyroid tumors. TCRdb reanalyzed the PCR reads with MiXCR. The profile shows 30,000 to 35,000 clones, roughly 20% of them singletons. The sequencing input was tumor tissue. These receptors were taken from a male donor with papillary thyroid cancer or a benign thyroid nodule (not recorded which). Some clones in this sample may be carry-over from other donors' samples. Both conserved end residues are part of each CDR3. Fields, in order: clone size, J gene, D gene, V gene, CDR3 DNA, CDR3 protein. The D gene is left open where the match is weak. The listing skips clone size in some rows; elsewhere it reads once, few, many or a size class.

few	TRBJ1-3	TRBD1	TRBV12-3/TRBV12-4	TGTGCCAGCAGTTTGGACAGGAACAACACCATATATTTT	CASSLDRNNTIYF
-	TRBJ2-3	TRBD2	TRBV4-2	TGTGCCAGCACCATATTAGCGGGAGGAGGGGGCACAGATACGCAGTATTTT	CASTILAGGGGTDTQYF
many	TRBJ2-1	TRBD2	TRBV28	TGTGCCAGCAGAGTCTTGCTGGCTAGCGGGTACAATGAGCAGTTCTTC	CASRVLLASGYNEQFF
many	TRBJ2-1	TRBD2	TRBV29-1	TGCAGCGTAGAACCGACTAGCGGATACAATGAGCAGTTCTTC	CSVEPTSGYNEQFF
-	TRBJ1-3	-	TRBV3-1	TGTGCCAGCAGCCGTCAGGGGATAAACTCTGGAAACACCATATATTTT	CASSRQGINSGNTIYF
-	TRBJ1-1	-	TRBV28	TGTGCCAGCACCATAAGGGGCGTTAACACTGAAGCTTTCTTT	CASTIRGVNTEAFF
few	TRBJ2-7	TRBD1	TRBV2	TGTGCCAGCAGGAAAGACAGGGCCTACGAGCAGTACTTC	CASRKDRAYEQYF
-	TRBJ2-3	-	TRBV11-1	TGTGCCAGTAGCTTAGGGGAGTCCGGAACAGATACGCAGTATTTT	CASSLGESGTDTQYF
many	TRBJ2-2	-	TRBV7-9	TGTGCCAGCAGCTTAATTAACACCGGGGAGCTGTTTTTT	CASSLINTGELFF
many	TRBJ2-5	TRBD2	TRBV20-1	TGCAGTGCTAGCATAGGACTAGCCGTGGAGACCCAGTACTTC	CSASIGLAVETQYF
many	TRBJ2-1	TRBD1	TRBV6-4	TGTGCCAGCAGTTTGGACAGGTCCTACAATGAGCAGTTCTTC	CASSLDRSYNEQFF
many	TRBJ2-1	-	TRBV9	TGTGCCAGCAGCCCCCCAAACATACCTGAGCAGTTCTTC	CASSPPNIPEQFF